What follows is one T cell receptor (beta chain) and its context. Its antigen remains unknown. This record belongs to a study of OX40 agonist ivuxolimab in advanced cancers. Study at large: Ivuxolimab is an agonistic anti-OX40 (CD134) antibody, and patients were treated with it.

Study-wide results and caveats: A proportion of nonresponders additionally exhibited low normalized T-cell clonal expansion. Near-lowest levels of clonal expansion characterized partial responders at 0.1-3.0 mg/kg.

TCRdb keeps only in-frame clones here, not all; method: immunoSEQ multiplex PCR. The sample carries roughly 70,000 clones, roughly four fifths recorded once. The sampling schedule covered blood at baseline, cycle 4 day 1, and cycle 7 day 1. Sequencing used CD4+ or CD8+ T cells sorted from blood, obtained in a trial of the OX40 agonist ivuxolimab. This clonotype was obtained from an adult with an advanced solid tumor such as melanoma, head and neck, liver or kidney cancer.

The CDR3 DNA sequence: TGTGCCAGCAGCTTGGCCCTTAGCGCGAGCACAGATACGCAGTATTTT. It is translated as CASSLALSASTDTQYF. The chain uses TRBV5-6 and TRBJ2-3; D may be TRBD2 (5 bases). From germline, CDR1 is SGHDT and CDR2 YYEEEE. The CDR3 extends over 16 amino acids. With 0 bases removed from V and 0 bases from J, the gap between germline ends came to 11 bases. The full variable domain, its missing parts supplied by reference TRBV5-6 and TRBJ2-3, is DAGVTQSPTHLIKTRGQQVTLRCSPKSGHDTVSWYQQALGQGPQFIFQYYEEEERQRGNFPDRFSGHQFPNYSSELNVNALLLGDSALYLCASSLALSASTDTQYFGPGTRLTVL.